These 8 T cell receptor beta chains were sequenced from one sample in a study of blood T cell repertoires in COVID-19. Profiled with immunoSEQ multiplex PCR; TCRdb holds only in-frame clones, not every one. The table lists around 130,000 clones, 82% of them singletons. Material for sequencing was peripheral blood. The receptor source for this set is a human donor in a cohort sampled during active COVID-19.

Only a few counts were recorded for this clone. The gene calls are TRBV5-1 and TRBJ1-6; 12 positions agree with TRBD1. CDR1 is SGHRS and CDR2 is YFSETQ in the germline V gene. V shed 2 bases and J 10 bases; nucleotides not matched to a gene: 10. The CDR3 contains 17 residues. The CDR3 nucleotides read TGCGCCAGCAGCTTAGGTCCGGGACAGGGGGCTGAGTCACCCCTCCACTTT. This sequence encodes CASSLGPGQGAESPLHF.

The chain has TRBV6-6 and TRBJ2-3, with 13 bases identical to TRBD2. This CDR3 region has 15 residues. V trimming: 4 bases; J trimming: 6 bases; junction bases outside the gene matches: 4. Germline V lookup: CDR1 MNHNY, CDR2 SVGAGI (reference sequence). The chain's CDR3 is CASSSTGLAGDTQYF. CDR3 coding DNA: TGTGCCAGCAGTTCAACGGGACTAGCGGGGGATACGCAGTATTTT.

The chain links TRBV21-1 to TRBJ2-5; TRBD2 was called by the table and not checked on the DNA. TRBV21-1 is classified as a pseudogene. The CDR3 has 16 amino acids. In DNA form, the CDR3 reads TGTGCCAGCAGTATTCGGGGTAGCGGGGGGGAAGAGACCCAGTACTTC. Translation gives CASSIRGSGGEETQYF.

The genes are TRBV5-1 and TRBJ2-7, with 8 bases matching TRBD1. Trimming at V came to 4 bases and at J to 3 bases, leaving 9 bases not matched to a gene. In germline, CDR1 is SGHRS, CDR2 YFSETQ. The CDR3 is 15 residues long. For the CDR3, the DNA is TGCGCCAGCAGCGGGGAATTACAGGGGGGCTACGAGCAGTACTTC. It specifies CASSGELQGGYEQYF.

The genes are TRBV29-1 and TRBJ2-1; D is uncertain. Germline assignment: CDR1 SQVTM and CDR2 ANQGSEA. The CDR3 length is 12 residues. Trimming cost V 2 bases and J 5 bases, with 7 bases left between them. This CDR3 reads CSVEIVNNEQFF. The CDR3 DNA follows: TGCAGCGTTGAAATAGTAAACAATGAGCAGTTCTTC.

The CDR3 DNA reads TGTGCCAGCAGCTTAGAGCCCGCTAGCGGGGGGGGTTCGTACAATGAGCAGTTCTTC. Its translation: CASSLEPASGGGSYNEQFF. The J gene is TRBJ2-1, the V gene TRBV11-2, with 12 bases fitting TRBD2. V lost 0 bases, J lost 4 bases, and 10 bases stayed unmatched. The CDR3 has 19 residues. Germline values: CDR1 SGHAT, CDR2 FQNNGV.

The chain carries TRBV18 and TRBJ2-5; TRBD2 might be the D (5 bases). V was clipped by 2 bases and J by 4 bases, with 5 bases between them. Germline CDR1 reads KGHSH; CDR2 reads LQKENI. The CDR3 covers 12 residues. The CDR3 sequence: CASSPGRETQYF. The DNA for the CDR3 is TGTGCCAGCTCACCAGGGAGAGAGACCCAGTACTTC. Looking up the rest from reference TRBV18 and TRBJ2-5 gives the full variable domain: NAGVMQNPRHLVRRRGQEARLRCSPMKGHSHVYWYRQLPEEGLKFMVYLQKENIIDESGMPKERFSAEFPKEGPSILRIQQVVRGDSAAYFCASSPGRETQYFGPGTRLLVL.

This clone was recorded at least ten times. This chain connects TRBV19 to TRBJ2-7; 8 bases match TRBD1. This CDR3 has 14 amino acids. V lost 5 bases and J lost 5; bases outside the gene matches: 8. CDR1 is LNHDA, CDR2 SQIVND, per germline (reference sequence). CDR3 loop: CASSQQGGIDEQYF. CDR3 nucleotides: TGTGCCAGTAGTCAACAGGGGGGAATTGACGAGCAGTACTTC.